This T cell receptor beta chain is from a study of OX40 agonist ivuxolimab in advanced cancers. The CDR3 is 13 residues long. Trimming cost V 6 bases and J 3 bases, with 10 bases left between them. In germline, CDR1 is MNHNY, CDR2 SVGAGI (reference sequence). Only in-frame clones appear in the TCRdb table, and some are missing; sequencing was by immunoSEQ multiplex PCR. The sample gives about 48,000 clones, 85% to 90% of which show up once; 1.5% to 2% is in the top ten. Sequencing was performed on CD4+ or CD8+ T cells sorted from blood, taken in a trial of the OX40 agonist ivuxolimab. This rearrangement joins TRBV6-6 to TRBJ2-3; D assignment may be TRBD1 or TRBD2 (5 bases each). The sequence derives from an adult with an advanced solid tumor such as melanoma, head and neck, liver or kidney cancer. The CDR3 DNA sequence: TGTGCCAGCAGCCCCGGGGCGACAGATACGCAGTATTTT. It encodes CASSPGATDTQYF.